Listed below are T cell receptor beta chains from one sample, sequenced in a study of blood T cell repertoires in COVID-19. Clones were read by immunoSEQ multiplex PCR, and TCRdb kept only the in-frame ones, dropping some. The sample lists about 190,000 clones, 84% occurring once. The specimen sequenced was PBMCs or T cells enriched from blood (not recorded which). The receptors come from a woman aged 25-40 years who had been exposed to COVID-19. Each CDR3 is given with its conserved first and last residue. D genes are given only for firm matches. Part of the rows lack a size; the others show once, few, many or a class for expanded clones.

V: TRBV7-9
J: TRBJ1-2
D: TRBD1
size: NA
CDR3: CASSSTGAVGYTF
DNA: TGTGCCAGCAGCTCGACAGGGGCCGTGGGCTACACCTTC

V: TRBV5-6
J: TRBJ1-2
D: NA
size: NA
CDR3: CASSLGHPSNYGYTF
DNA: TGTGCCAGCAGCTTGGGGCACCCATCTAACTATGGCTACACCTTC

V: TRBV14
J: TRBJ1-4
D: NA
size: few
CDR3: CASSQLLNEKLFF
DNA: TGTGCCAGCAGCCAATTGCTAAATGAAAAACTGTTTTTT

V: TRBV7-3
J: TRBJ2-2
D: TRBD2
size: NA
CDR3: CATPGRGGELFF
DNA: TGTGCCACACCCGGGAGGGGCGGGGAGCTGTTTTTT

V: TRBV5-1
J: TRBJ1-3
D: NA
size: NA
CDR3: CASRAFLSGNTIYF
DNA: TGCGCCAGCAGGGCTTTCCTTTCTGGAAACACCATATATTTT

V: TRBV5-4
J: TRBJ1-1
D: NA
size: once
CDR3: CASSLDLPGITEAFF
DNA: TGTGCCAGCAGCTTGGACTTGCCAGGGATCACTGAAGCTTTCTTT

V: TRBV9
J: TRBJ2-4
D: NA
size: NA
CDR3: CASSAALGSGTKNIQYF
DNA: TGTGCCAGCAGCGCAGCCCTCGGGAGTGGGACCAAAAACATTCAGTACTTC

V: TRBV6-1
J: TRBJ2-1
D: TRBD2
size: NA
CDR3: CASSELAGAYNEQFF
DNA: TGTGCCAGCAGTGAACTAGCGGGGGCCTACAATGAGCAGTTCTTC

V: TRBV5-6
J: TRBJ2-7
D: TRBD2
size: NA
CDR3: CASSIQRGPTQQYF
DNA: TGTGCCAGCAGCATCCAGCGGGGACCGACGCAGCAGTACTTC

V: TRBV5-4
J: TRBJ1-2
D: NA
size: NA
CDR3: CASSLDSNYGYTF
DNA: TGTGCCAGCAGCTTGGACAGTAACTATGGCTACACCTTC

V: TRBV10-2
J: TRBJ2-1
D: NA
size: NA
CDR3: CASSLFSGAPYNEQFF
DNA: TGCGCCAGCAGCCTTTTCTCAGGGGCACCTTACAATGAGCAGTTCTTC

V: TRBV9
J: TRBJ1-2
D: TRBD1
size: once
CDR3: CASSLIPGQVEGYTF
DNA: TGTGCCAGCAGCCTGATACCGGGACAGGTCGAAGGCTACACCTTC

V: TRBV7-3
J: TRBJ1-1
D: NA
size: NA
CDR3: CASSLGRGNTEAFF
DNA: TGTGCCAGCAGCTTAGGTAGGGGGAATACTGAAGCTTTCTTT

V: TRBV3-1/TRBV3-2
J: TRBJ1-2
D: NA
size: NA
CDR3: CASSQEVEIFSGGYTF
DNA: TGTGCCAGCAGCCAAGAGGTTGAGATTTTCTCCGGTGGCTACACCTTC

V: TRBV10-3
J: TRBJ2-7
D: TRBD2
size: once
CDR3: CATRERGVLPAVYEQYF
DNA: TGTGCCACTAGAGAGCGGGGGGTCCTTCCGGCTGTCTACGAGCAGTACTTC

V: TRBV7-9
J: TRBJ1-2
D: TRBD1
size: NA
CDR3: CASSRTGGYGYTF
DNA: TGTGCCAGCAGCCGGACAGGGGGCTATGGCTACACCTTC

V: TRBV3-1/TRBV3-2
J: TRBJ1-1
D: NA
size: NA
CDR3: CASSHPSGNTEAFF
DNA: TGTGCCAGCAGCCACCCATCCGGGAACACTGAAGCTTTCTTT

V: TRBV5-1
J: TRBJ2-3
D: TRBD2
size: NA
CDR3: CASSLGIAGDKTDTQYF
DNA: TGCGCCAGCAGCTTGGGAATAGCGGGGGATAAGACAGATACGCAGTATTTT